The 25 T cell receptor beta chains below come from one sample, sequenced in a study of cytomegalovirus exposure and HLA in healthy donors. The primer mix had 60 Vbeta and 13 Jbeta primers. This table comes from immunoSEQ multiplex PCR, and its TCRdb copy is limited to in-frame clones, with some not included. The sample holds around 90,000 clones, 75% to 90% seen once. Sequencing used PBMCs. The receptors shown here come from a man aged 40-50 years in good health and CMV-seropositive.

V gene TRBV19 combines with J gene TRBJ2-7; D gene ambiguous. The CDR3 is 13 amino acids. The V end lost 4 bases, the J end lost 2 bases, and 9 bases lay between the germline ends. Germline-derived CDR1 and CDR2 are LNHDA and SQIVND (reference sequence). This chain's CDR3 is CASSSAVAYEQYF. In nucleotides, the CDR3 is TGTGCCAGTAGTAGTGCGGTAGCCTACGAGCAGTACTTC.

The V and J genes are TRBV5-4 and TRBJ2-2; 11 nucleotides match TRBD2. The CDR3 has 14 residues. Per the germline V gene, CDR1 is SGHNT and CDR2 is YYREEE (reference sequence). J gave up 4 bases and V 9 bases, and 5 bases lay outside the gene matches. The CDR3 nucleotides are TGTGCCACCGGACTAGCGGGTAGCACCGGGGAGCTGTTTTTT. This codes for CATGLAGSTGELFF.

The rearrangement joins TRBV6-1 to TRBJ2-1; TRBD1 matches 8 bases. Per germline, CDR1 MNHNS and CDR2 SASEGT. This CDR3 contains 14 residues. J lost 9 bases, V lost 5 bases, and 9 bases had no gene match. DNA of the CDR3: TGTGCCAGCAGTACCCGGACAGGGCCCGGTGAGCAGTTCTTC. The encoded protein is CASSTRTGPGEQFF.

This chain connects TRBV7-9 to TRBJ1-4; D is unresolved. Trimming pared 5 bases from V and 0 bases from J, leaving 10 bases between. Germline lookup yields CDR1 SEHNR and CDR2 FQNEAQ (reference sequence). There are 15 residues in the CDR3. CDR3 region: CASSAYSATNEKLFF. In DNA form, the CDR3 reads TGTGCCAGCAGCGCCTACAGTGCAACTAATGAAAAACTGTTTTTT.

This clone was picked up a small number of times. As DNA, the CDR3 is TGTGCCAGCAGTGAAGAAAAGGGGTTCACAGATACGCAGTATTTT. Translating gives CASSEEKGFTDTQYF. The genes are TRBV6-1 and TRBJ2-3; D may be TRBD1 (5 bases). The CDR3 covers 15 residues. Looked up from germline, CDR1 is MNHNS and CDR2 is SASEGT. Between the trimmed V and J ends, which lost 1 base and 2 bases, there was a span of 10 bases.

The V and J genes are TRBV4-2 and TRBJ2-5, with 11 nucleotides matching TRBD2. The CDR3 is 16 residues long. Germline lookup yields CDR1 LGHNA and CDR2 YNFKEQ. V lost 2 bases to trimming and J lost 1 base; unmatched junction nucleotides: 3. CDR3 in DNA: TGTGCCAGCAGCCAATCACTAGCGGGAGTCCAAGAGACCCAGTACTTC. Its protein product is CASSQSLAGVQETQYF.

CDR3 region: CASSQDQEVMNSPLHF. The CDR3, as DNA: TGCGCCAGCAGCCAAGATCAGGAGGTAATGAATTCACCCCTCCACTTT. The chain employs TRBV4-1 and TRBJ1-6, with unresolved D. Germline V CDR1 and CDR2: MGHRA, YSYEKL. V dropped 0 bases and J dropped 7 bases, with 13 bases sitting between them. The CDR3 covers 16 residues.

This clone was found a few times. This sequence joins TRBV6-5 and TRBJ2-5, with 9 positions matching TRBD2. The V gene end was trimmed by 2 bases and the J gene end by 2 bases; junction bases not matched to a gene: 6. This CDR3 is built from 16 residues. CDR1 is MNHEY, CDR2 SVGAGI, per germline. CDR3 protein: CASSYTRTSAQETQYF. The CDR3 DNA reads TGTGCCAGCAGTTACACAAGGACTAGCGCGCAAGAGACCCAGTACTTC.

The V and J genes are TRBV25-1 and TRBJ2-1, with TRBD2 matching over 8 bases. Germline CDR1 reads MGHDK; CDR2 reads SYGVNS. The CDR3 is 14 amino acids. The trim removed 4 bases at V and 8 bases at J, leaving 7 bases unmatched. CDR3 in DNA: TGTGCCAGCAGTGCAGCGGGAGTGATCTATGAGCAGTTCTTC. This translates into CASSAAGVIYEQFF.

This chain links TRBV7-2 with TRBJ2-3; the D is unclear. In germline, CDR1 is SGHTA, CDR2 FQGNSA. Trimming took off 1 base at V and 2 bases at J, with 7 bases between the two ends. CDR3 length equals 14 residues. The CDR3 coding sequence is TGTGCCAGCAGCTTAGACCGAGTCACAGATACGCAGTATTTT. As protein: CASSLDRVTDTQYF.

The rearrangement joins TRBV6-1 to TRBJ1-5, with 7 bases aligning to TRBD1. The V gene's germline CDR1 is MNHNS and CDR2 SASEGT. The CDR3 is made up of 15 amino acids. The junction had 10 bases not matched to a gene; V was cut back by 6 bases and J by 5 bases. The CDR3: CASSRTGLLDQPQHF. The CDR3 DNA is TGTGCCAGCAGCCGGACAGGCCTTCTGGATCAGCCCCAGCATTTT.

The rearrangement uses TRBV9 and TRBJ2-1; D unresolved. The CDR3 consists of 14 residues. Germline V gene sequence: CDR1 SGDLS, CDR2 YYNGEE. V lost 7 bases and J lost 7, with 18 bases in between. As DNA, the CDR3 is TGTGCCAGCTCTGGTGTCGGTTTGCCGAATGAGCAGTTCTTC. It specifies CASSGVGLPNEQFF.

The gene calls are TRBV30 and TRBJ2-1; 8 positions agree with TRBD2. Trimming took 3 bases from V and 7 from J; bases not matched to a gene: 23. Germline-derived CDR1 and CDR2 are GTSNPN and SVGIG (reference sequence). The CDR3 is 19 residues long. This CDR3 is CAWSSGSGAFSSPTNEQFF. The CDR3 coding sequence is TGTGCCTGGAGCAGCGGGAGCGGGGCCTTTTCCTCTCCTACGAATGAGCAGTTCTTC.

The chain combines TRBV28 with TRBJ2-7; a possible D gene is TRBD2 (6 bases). The ends were cut back, 8 bases at V and 2 bases at J, with 13 bases in the middle. Germline CDR1 MDHEN, CDR2 SYDVKM. CDR3 length: 13 residues. The CDR3 coding sequence is TGTGCCAGCCTGGACACTAGCACCTACGAGCAGTACTTC. As protein: CASLDTSTYEQYF.

CDR3 sequence: CASSPELAGGPYEQYF. For the CDR3, the DNA is TGTGCCAGCAGCCCAGAACTAGCGGGAGGGCCCTACGAGCAGTACTTC. This chain links TRBV5-4 with TRBJ2-7, with 13 positions matching TRBD2. V gave up 4 bases and J gave up 2 bases; unmatched junction bases: 6. The germline CDR1 and CDR2 sequences are SGHNT and YYREEE (reference sequence). The CDR3 is 16 residues long. Full variable domain (rest looked up from reference TRBV5-4 and TRBJ2-7): ETGVTQSPTHLIKTRGQQVTLRCSSQSGHNTVSWYQQALGQGPQFIFQYYREEENGRGNFPPRFSGLQFPNYSSELNVNALELDDSALYLCASSPELAGGPYEQYFGPGTRLTVT.

The CDR3 DNA reads TGTGCCAGCAGCTTGAGGGCCGGGACAGACGAGCAGTACTTC. Protein product: CASSLRAGTDEQYF. The gene calls are TRBV5-4 and TRBJ2-7; TRBD1 matches 7 bases. The germline V gene has CDR1 SGHNT and CDR2 YYREEE (reference sequence). The junction had 6 bases not matched to a gene; V was cut back by 1 base and J by 5 bases. The CDR3 consists of 14 residues.

The chain has TRBV5-3 and TRBJ2-3; TRBD2 agrees at 11 bases. TRBV5-3 is an ORF, and what it does is uncertain. With 3 bases clipped from V and 1 base from J, the junction kept 7 bases outside the gene matches. The CDR3 covers 17 residues. CDR3 protein: CARSSPGLAEGTDTQYF. The CDR3 DNA reads TGTGCCAGAAGCTCGCCGGGACTAGCGGAAGGCACAGATACGCAGTATTTT.

The chain employs TRBV5-1 and TRBJ2-7; D possibly corresponds to TRBD1 (6 bases). Germline V gene sequence: CDR1 SGHRS, CDR2 YFSETQ. The CDR3 contains 14 residues. The V end was cut by 1 base, the J end by 5 bases, with 13 bases between. In nucleotides, the CDR3 is TGCGCCAGCAGCTTGACGGGCAGGGGCAACGAGCAGTACTTC. Amino acids: CASSLTGRGNEQYF.

There are a few counts of this clone. The J gene is TRBJ2-2, the V gene TRBV18, with TRBD1 as a possible D gene (5 bases). Trimming stripped 6 bases from V and 6 bases from J, with 11 bases between. The CDR3 runs 13 residues. Germline V gene sequence: CDR1 KGHSH, CDR2 LQKENI. CDR3 amino acids: CASSLTVPGELFF. CDR3 DNA: TGTGCCAGCTCCCTGACAGTCCCCGGGGAGCTGTTTTTT.

About this clone: It may be a read error: a sequence one base away is much more abundant. The CDR3 spells CASSLGGSSYEQYF. CDR3 coding DNA: TGTGCCAGCAGCTTAGGCGGGAGCTCCTACGAGCAGTACTTC. The chain is built from TRBV11-2 and TRBJ2-7; TRBD2 matches at 7 bases. CDR1 and CDR2 from the germline V gene are SGHAT and FQNNGV. V gave up 1 base and J gave up 0 bases; unmatched junction bases: 0. The CDR3 runs 14 residues.

The genes are TRBV5-4 and TRBJ2-7; 7 bases are shared with TRBD2. CDR1 is SGHNT and CDR2 is YYREEE in the germline V gene (reference sequence). J lost 3 bases, V lost 0 bases, and 6 bases had no gene match. The CDR3 consists of 15 residues. CDR3 loop: CASSLGSGVLYEQYF. The CDR3 bases are TGTGCCAGCAGCTTGGGCAGCGGGGTCCTCTACGAGCAGTACTTC. Full variable domain (rest looked up from reference TRBV5-4 and TRBJ2-7): ETGVTQSPTHLIKTRGQQVTLRCSSQSGHNTVSWYQQALGQGPQFIFQYYREEENGRGNFPPRFSGLQFPNYSSELNVNALELDDSALYLCASSLGSGVLYEQYFGPGTRLTVT.

The chain carries TRBV6-1 and TRBJ1-5, with a tentative D call TRBD1 (5 bases). V was clipped by 0 bases and J by 7 bases, with 10 bases between them. CDR1 is MNHNS, CDR2 SASEGT, per germline. The CDR3 extends over 14 amino acids. The CDR3 nucleotides are TGTGCCAGCAGTGAAGCTGGGGGGGGGCAGCCCCAGCATTTT. Translation: CASSEAGGGQPQHF.

This clone has a single count. Sequence at one end of the junction differs from germline and may be a read error. The chain is built from TRBV20-1 and TRBJ2-7; TRBD2 might be the D (7 bases). Germline-derived CDR1 and CDR2 are DFQATT and SNEGSKA (reference sequence). The CDR3 length is 11 residues. This CDR3 is CSARGGASGGF. CDR3 bases: TGCAGTGCTAGAGGGGGGGCTAGCGGAGGTTTC.

The chain uses TRBV25-1 and TRBJ1-4; tentative D call: TRBD1 (6 bases). Germline assignment: CDR1 MGHDK and CDR2 SYGVNS. The CDR3 spans 15 residues. V gave up 2 bases and J gave up 8 bases, with 15 bases separating them. CDR3 sequence: CASSEDGQPPEKLFF. The CDR3 region has the DNA TGTGCCAGCAGTGAAGACGGACAGCCACCCGAAAAACTGTTTTTT.

V gene TRBV30 combines with J gene TRBJ1-4, with TRBD1 matching over 8 bases. Unmatched junction bases numbered 7, after V lost 3 bases and J lost 4 bases. From germline, CDR1 is GTSNPN and CDR2 SVGIG (reference sequence). This CDR3 has 15 residues. This CDR3 is CAWRLQGAGNEKLFF. DNA for the CDR3: TGTGCCTGGAGGTTGCAGGGGGCGGGTAATGAAAAACTGTTTTTT.